This record concerns one T cell receptor beta chain sequence. The antigen is unknown. The data belong to a study of T cell responses to AZD1222 COVID-19 vaccine. Germline-derived CDR1 and CDR2 are SGDLS and YYNGEE. Trimming cost V 10 bases and J 3 bases, with 10 bases left between them. This CDR3 comprises 11 residues. Sequencing was performed with immunoSEQ multiplex PCR; in TCRdb, only in-frame clones are kept and a portion is missing. The table lists tens of thousands of clones, around 90% of them singletons. Findings and caveats of the study: Spike-specific TCR repertoires showed rising breadth and depth after two AZD1222 doses. The donors showed a predominance of white British ancestry and of females, with possible underestimation of clonal diversity.

This sample comprised peripheral blood, obtained 28 days after the second AZD1222 dose. The chain employs TRBV9 and TRBJ1-2; TRBD1 might be the D (5 bases). The TCR was taken from an adult who received the AZD1222 COVID-19 vaccine. The CDR3 DNA reads TGTGCCCGGGGGGGGGACTATGGCTACACCTTC. Translation gives CARGGDYGYTF.